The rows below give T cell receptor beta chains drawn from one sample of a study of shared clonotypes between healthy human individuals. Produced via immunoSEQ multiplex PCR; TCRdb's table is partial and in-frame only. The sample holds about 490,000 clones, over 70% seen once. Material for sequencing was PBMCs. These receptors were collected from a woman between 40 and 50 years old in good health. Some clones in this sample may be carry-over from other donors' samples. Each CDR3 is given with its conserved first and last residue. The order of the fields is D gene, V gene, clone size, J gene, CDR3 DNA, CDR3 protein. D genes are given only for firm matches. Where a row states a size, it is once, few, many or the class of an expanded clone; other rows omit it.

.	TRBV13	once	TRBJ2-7	TGTGCCAGCAGCTTACGCCGGAGGGGCTTCTACGAGCAGTACTTC	CASSLRRRGFYEQYF
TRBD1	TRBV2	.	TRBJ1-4	TGTGCCAGCAAAGTGGACAGGGCAACTAATGAAAAACTGTTTTTT	CASKVDRATNEKLFF
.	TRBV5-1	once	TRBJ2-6	TGCGCCAGCAGCTTGAGATTCTCTGGGGCCAACGTCCTGACTTTC	CASSLRFSGANVLTF
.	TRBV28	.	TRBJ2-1	TGTGCCAGCGTAAGTTTGGGGTCCAATGAGCAGTTCTTC	CASVSLGSNEQFF
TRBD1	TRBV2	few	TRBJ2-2	TGTGCCAGCAGACAGGGGCGTTCGAACACCGGGGAGCTGTTTTTT	CASRQGRSNTGELFF
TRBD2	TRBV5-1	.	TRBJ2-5	TGCGCCAGCAGCTTATCACTAGCGGGAGGGCAAGAGACCCAGTACTTC	CASSLSLAGGQETQYF
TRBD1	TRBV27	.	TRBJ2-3	TGTGCCAGCAGTCCGGGGACAGGGTCTGGCACAGATACGCAGTATTTT	CASSPGTGSGTDTQYF
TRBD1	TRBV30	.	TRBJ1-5	TGTGCCTGGAGCTCTGGGACAGGCAATCAGCCCCAGCATTTT	CAWSSGTGNQPQHF
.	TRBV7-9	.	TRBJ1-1	TGTGCCAGCAGCTTGGCCGGCAGGGACACTGAAGCTTTCTTT	CASSLAGRDTEAFF
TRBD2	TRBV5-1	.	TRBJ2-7	TGCGCCAGCAGCTTGGGTCGGACTAGCGGGAGTGGGGACGAGCAGTACTTC	CASSLGRTSGSGDEQYF
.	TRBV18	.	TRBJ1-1	TGTGCCAGCTCACCCTTAGGGCAGAACATTGGGGGCACTGAAGCTTTCTTT	CASSPLGQNIGGTEAFF
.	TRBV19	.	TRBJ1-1	TGTGCCAGTAGTACTGCCGCGGGTTGGAACACTGAAGCTTTCTTT	CASSTAAGWNTEAFF
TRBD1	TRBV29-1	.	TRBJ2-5	TGCAGCGTGAAGGGACAGGGCCAAGAGACCCAGTACTTC	CSVKGQGQETQYF
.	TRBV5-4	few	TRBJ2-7	TGTGCCAGCAGCTTGGGTAAAGTATACGAGCAGTACTTC	CASSLGKVYEQYF
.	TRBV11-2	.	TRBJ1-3	TGTGCCAGCAGCTTAGGTTTTTGGGACTCTGGAAACACCATATATTTT	CASSLGFWDSGNTIYF
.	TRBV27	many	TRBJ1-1	TGTGCCAGCAGTTTATGGGGGGCAGGGAACACTGAAGCTTTCTTT	CASSLWGAGNTEAFF
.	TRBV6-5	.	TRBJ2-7	TGTGCCAGCTCAACGGGACGGCTCTCCTACGAGCAGTACTTC	CASSTGRLSYEQYF
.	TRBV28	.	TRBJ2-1	TGTGCCAGCAGTTTTCCCGAGAACAATGAGCAGTTCTTC	CASSFPENNEQFF
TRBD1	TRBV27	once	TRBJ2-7	TGTGCCAGCAGTTTCGGTCTTACGGGACAGAGCTCCTACGAGCAGTACTTC	CASSFGLTGQSSYEQYF
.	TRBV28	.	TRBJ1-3	TGTGCCAGCAGTCCTAGGGACAACTCTGGAAACACCATATATTTT	CASSPRDNSGNTIYF
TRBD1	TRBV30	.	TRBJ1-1	TGTGCCTGGGACACGGGACAGGGGTACACTGAAGCTTTCTTT	CAWDTGQGYTEAFF
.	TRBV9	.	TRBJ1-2	TGTGCCAGCAGCGAGGGACTTGGGGGTTGGGGTAACTATGGCTACACCTTC	CASSEGLGGWGNYGYTF
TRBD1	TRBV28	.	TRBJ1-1	TGTGCCAGCAGGCGGACAGGGAGGAACACTGAAGCTTTCTTT	CASRRTGRNTEAFF
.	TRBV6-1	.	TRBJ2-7	TGTGCCAGCAGTGAACTTGGCTACGAGCAGTACTTC	CASSELGYEQYF
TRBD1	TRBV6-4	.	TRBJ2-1	TGTGCCAGCAGTGCCCTTCCGGGACAGTTCAATGAGCAGTTCTTC	CASSALPGQFNEQFF
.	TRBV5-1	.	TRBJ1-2	TGCGCCAGCAGCTTGGGCGGCACTAACTATGGCTACACCTTC	CASSLGGTNYGYTF
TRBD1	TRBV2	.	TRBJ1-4	TGTGCCAGCAGTTTACCCGGGGACAGGGTTGAAAAACTGTTTTTT	CASSLPGDRVEKLFF